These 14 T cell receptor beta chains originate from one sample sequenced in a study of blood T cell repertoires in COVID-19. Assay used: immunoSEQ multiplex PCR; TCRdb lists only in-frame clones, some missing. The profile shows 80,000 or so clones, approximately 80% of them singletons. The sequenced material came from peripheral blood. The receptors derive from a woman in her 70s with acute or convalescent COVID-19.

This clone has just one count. The CDR3 here is CASSPTSGATGELFF. The CDR3, as DNA: TGTGCCAGCAGCCCGACTAGCGGAGCCACCGGGGAGCTGTTTTTT. This chain connects TRBV9 to TRBJ2-2; 9 positions match TRBD2. The CDR3 has 15 amino acids. Germline loops: CDR1 SGDLS, CDR2 YYNGEE. The ends lost 4 bases at V and 4 bases at J; junction bases unmatched: 5.

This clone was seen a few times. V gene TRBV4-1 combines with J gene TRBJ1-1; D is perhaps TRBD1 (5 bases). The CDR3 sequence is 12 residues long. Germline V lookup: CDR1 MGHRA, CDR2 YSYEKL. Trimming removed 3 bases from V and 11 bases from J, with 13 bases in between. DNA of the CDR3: TGCGCCAGCAGCCAGGGGTACGGGGGGGCTTTCTTT. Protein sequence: CASSQGYGGAFF.

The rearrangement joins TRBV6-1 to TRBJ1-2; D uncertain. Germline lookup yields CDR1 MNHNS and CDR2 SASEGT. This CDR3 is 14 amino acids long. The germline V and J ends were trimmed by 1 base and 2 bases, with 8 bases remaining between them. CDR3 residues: CASSEGGGNYGYTF. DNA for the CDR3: TGTGCCAGCAGTGAAGGTGGCGGAAACTATGGCTACACCTTC.

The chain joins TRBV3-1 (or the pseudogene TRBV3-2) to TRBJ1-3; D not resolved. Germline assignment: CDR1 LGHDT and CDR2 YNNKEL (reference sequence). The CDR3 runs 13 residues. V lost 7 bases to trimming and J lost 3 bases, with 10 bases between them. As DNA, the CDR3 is TGTGCCAGCAACCCCGGAGTTGGAAACACCATATATTTT. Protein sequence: CASNPGVGNTIYF.

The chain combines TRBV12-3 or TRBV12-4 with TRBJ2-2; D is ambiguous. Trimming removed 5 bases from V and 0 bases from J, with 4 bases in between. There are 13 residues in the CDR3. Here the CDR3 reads CASSLSNTGELFF. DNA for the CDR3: TGTGCCAGCAGTCTATCGAACACCGGGGAGCTGTTTTTT.

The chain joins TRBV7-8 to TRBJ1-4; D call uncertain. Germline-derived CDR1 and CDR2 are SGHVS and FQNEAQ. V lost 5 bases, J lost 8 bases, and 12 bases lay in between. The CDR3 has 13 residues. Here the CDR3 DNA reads TGTGCCAGCAGCCGCGGGCGCGGGGAAAAACTGTTTTTT. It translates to CASSRGRGEKLFF. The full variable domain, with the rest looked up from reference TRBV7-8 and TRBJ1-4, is GAGVSQSPRYKVAKRGQDVALRCDPISGHVSLFWYQQALGQGPEFLTYFQNEAQLDKSGLPSDRFFAERPEGSVSTLKIQRTQQEDSAVYLCASSRGRGEKLFFGSGTQLSVL.

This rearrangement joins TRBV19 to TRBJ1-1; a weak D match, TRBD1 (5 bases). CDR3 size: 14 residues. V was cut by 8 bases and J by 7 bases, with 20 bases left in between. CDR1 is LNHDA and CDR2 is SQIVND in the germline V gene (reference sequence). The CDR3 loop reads CASAVLGQPYEAFF. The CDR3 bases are TGTGCCAGTGCCGTATTGGGGCAACCATATGAAGCTTTCTTT.

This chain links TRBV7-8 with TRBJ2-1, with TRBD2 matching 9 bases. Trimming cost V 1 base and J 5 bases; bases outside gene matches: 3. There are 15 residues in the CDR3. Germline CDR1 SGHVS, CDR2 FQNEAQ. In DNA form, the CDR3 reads TGTGCCAGCAGCTTAGACCCTAGCGGGAACAATGAGCAGTTCTTC. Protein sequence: CASSLDPSGNNEQFF.

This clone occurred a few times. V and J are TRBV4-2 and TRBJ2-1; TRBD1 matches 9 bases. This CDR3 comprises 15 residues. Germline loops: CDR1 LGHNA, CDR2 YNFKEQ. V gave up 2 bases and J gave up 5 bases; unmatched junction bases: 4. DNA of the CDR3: TGTGCCAGCAGCCAAACGACAGGGGGGAACAATGAGCAGTTCTTC. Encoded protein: CASSQTTGGNNEQFF.

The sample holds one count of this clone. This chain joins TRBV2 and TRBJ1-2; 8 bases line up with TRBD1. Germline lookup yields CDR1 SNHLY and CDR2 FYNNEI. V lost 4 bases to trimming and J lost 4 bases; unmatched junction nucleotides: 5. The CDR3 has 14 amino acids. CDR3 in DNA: TGTGCCAGCAGTGGGCAGGGGGCGGTCTATGGCTACACCTTC. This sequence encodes CASSGQGAVYGYTF.

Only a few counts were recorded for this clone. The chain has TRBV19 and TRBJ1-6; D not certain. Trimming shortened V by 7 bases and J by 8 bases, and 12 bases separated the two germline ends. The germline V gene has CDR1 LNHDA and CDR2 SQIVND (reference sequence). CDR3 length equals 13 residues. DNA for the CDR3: TGTGCCAGTAAGGAGTTGTCATATTCACCCCTCCACTTT. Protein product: CASKELSYSPLHF.

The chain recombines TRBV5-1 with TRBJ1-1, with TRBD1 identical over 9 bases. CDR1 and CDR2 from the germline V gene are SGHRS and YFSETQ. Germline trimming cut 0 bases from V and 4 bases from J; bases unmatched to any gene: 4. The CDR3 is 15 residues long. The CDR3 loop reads CASSLEGTGSTEAFF. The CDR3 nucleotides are TGCGCCAGCAGCTTGGAAGGGACAGGGAGCACTGAAGCTTTCTTT.

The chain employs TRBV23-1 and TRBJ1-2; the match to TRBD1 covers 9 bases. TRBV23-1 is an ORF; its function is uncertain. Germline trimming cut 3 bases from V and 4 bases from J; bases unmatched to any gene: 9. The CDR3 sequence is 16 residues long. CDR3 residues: CASSHRGTGWTYGYTF. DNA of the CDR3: TGCGCCAGCAGTCACCGTGGGACAGGGTGGACCTATGGCTACACCTTC.

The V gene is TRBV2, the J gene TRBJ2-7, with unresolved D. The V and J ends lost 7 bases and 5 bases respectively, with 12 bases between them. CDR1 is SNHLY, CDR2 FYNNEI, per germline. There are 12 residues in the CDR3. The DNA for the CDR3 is TGTGCCAGCACCGGAGAGAACCACGAGCAGTACTTC. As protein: CASTGENHEQYF. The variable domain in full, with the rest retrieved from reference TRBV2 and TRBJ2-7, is EPEVTQTPSHQVTQMGQEVILRCVPISNHLYFYWYRQILGQKVEFLVSFYNNEISEKSEIFDDQFSVERPDGSNFTLKIRSTKLEDSAMYFCASTGENHEQYFGPGTRLTVT.